This is a list of T cell receptor beta chains from one sample in a study of blood T cell repertoires in COVID-19. TCRdb's table, derived via immunoSEQ multiplex PCR, lists solely in-frame clones and lacks some. This table has some 160,000 clones, around nine tenths appearing once. Sequences were obtained from peripheral blood. The receptors were sampled from a woman aged 70 to 79 with COVID-19, enrolled during active disease. Each CDR3 is given with its conserved first and last residue. Each record gives: clone size, D gene, J gene, V gene, CDR3 protein, CDR3 DNA. The D gene is left open where the match is weak. Not every row has a clone size; where given, it reads once, few, many or a size class.

- - TRBJ1-3 TRBV19 CASSVSGSQYSGNTIYF TGTGCCAGTAGTGTCTCAGGGTCCCAATACTCTGGAAACACCATATATTTT
- TRBD2 TRBJ2-3 TRBV5-1 CASSLDGGGAKDTQYF TGCGCCAGCAGCTTGGACGGCGGGGGGGCTAAAGATACGCAGTATTTT
- - TRBJ2-1 TRBV5-1 CASAGGYNEQFF TGCGCCAGTGCCGGGGGTTACAATGAGCAGTTCTTC
- TRBD1 TRBJ1-2 TRBV9 CASSAGTGGIYGYTF TGTGCCAGCAGCGCCGGGACAGGGGGGATATATGGCTACACCTTC
- - TRBJ1-5 TRBV6-2/TRBV6-3 CASSWARNPNQPQHF TGTGCCAGCAGTTGGGCAAGGAATCCTAATCAGCCCCAGCATTTT
- - TRBJ1-5 TRBV7-2 CASSFRRLNQPQHF TGTGCCAGCAGCTTCCGCAGGTTAAATCAGCCCCAGCATTTT
- - TRBJ1-2 TRBV30 CAWSAGQLWGPQYGYTF TGTGCCTGGAGTGCGGGGCAACTCTGGGGGCCCCAATATGGCTACACCTTC
- - TRBJ1-1 TRBV19 CATYPPQGRIQNTEAFF TGTGCCACCTACCCCCCGCAGGGTCGTATCCAGAACACTGAAGCTTTCTTT
- - TRBJ1-2 TRBV30 CAWKDRQTSGYTF TGTGCCTGGAAGGACCGACAGACATCTGGCTACACCTTC
- - TRBJ2-5 TRBV5-1 CASKQALVGEETQYF TGCGCCAGCAAGCAAGCCCTGGTGGGAGAAGAGACCCAGTACTTC
- TRBD2 TRBJ2-1 TRBV27 CASSSTSGGTYNEQFF TGTGCCAGCAGCTCTACTAGCGGGGGAACCTACAATGAGCAGTTCTTC
- - TRBJ1-5 TRBV27 CASRSGIQPQHF TGTGCCAGCAGGTCGGGGATACAGCCCCAGCATTTT
- TRBD2 TRBJ2-1 TRBV5-8 CASSSTGRGGPEQFF TGTGCCAGCAGCTCTACCGGGCGGGGGGGCCCGGAGCAGTTCTTC
- - TRBJ1-5 TRBV30 CAWSVPGLRGNQPQHF TGTGCCTGGAGTGTACCCGGACTCCGTGGCAATCAGCCCCAGCATTTT
- - TRBJ1-2 TRBV30 CAWSYNSNYGYTF TGTGCCTGGAGTTATAACAGTAACTATGGCTACACCTTC
once - TRBJ1-2 TRBV6-5 CASTIGEESGYTF TGTGCCAGCACTATTGGAGAGGAGAGTGGCTACACCTTC
- TRBD1 TRBJ1-3 TRBV30 CAWRDRQGAGNTIYF TGTGCCTGGAGAGACCGACAGGGCGCAGGAAACACCATATATTTT
- - TRBJ2-7 TRBV29-1 CSVDEQGSLHEQYF TGCAGCGTTGATGAGCAGGGGAGCCTCCACGAGCAGTACTTC
- - TRBJ2-1 TRBV3-1/TRBV3-2 CASSRFGTLLDNEQFF TGTGCCAGCAGCCGTTTCGGGACACTATTAGACAATGAGCAGTTCTTC
- - TRBJ1-3 TRBV25-1 CASNNYSGNTIYF TGTGCCAGCAACAACTACTCTGGAAACACCATATATTTT
- - TRBJ1-3 TRBV6-5 CASQKQVSGNTIYF TGTGCCAGCCAAAAACAGGTCTCTGGAAACACCATATATTTT
- TRBD1 TRBJ1-1 TRBV18 CASSADRLNTEAFF TGTGCCAGCTCCGCGGACAGGTTGAACACTGAAGCTTTCTTT
- - TRBJ1-3 TRBV6-5 CASSYSISSGNTIYF TGTGCCAGCAGTTACTCGATCAGTTCTGGAAACACCATATATTTT
- TRBD2 TRBJ2-2 TRBV5-1 CASSPGLAGPNTGELFF TGCGCCAGCAGCCCCGGACTAGCGGGGCCCAACACCGGGGAGCTGTTTTTT
- - TRBJ2-7 TRBV5-5 CASSSRARAYEQYF TGTGCCAGCAGCTCTAGGGCGCGGGCCTACGAGCAGTACTTC
once - TRBJ2-2 TRBV19 CASSSWTTNTGELFF TGTGCCAGTAGTAGTTGGACAACGAACACCGGGGAGCTGTTTTTT
- TRBD1 TRBJ2-2 TRBV19 CASSRGTGANTGELFF TGTGCCAGTAGTCGCGGGACAGGGGCCAACACCGGGGAGCTGTTTTTT
- - TRBJ1-1 TRBV6-1 CASSELRAGEAFF TGTGCCAGCAGTGAACTACGGGCGGGTGAAGCTTTCTTT
- - TRBJ1-5 TRBV7-2 CASSHRNQPQHF TGTGCCAGCAGCCATAGAAATCAGCCCCAGCATTTT
- - TRBJ1-2 TRBV6-2/TRBV6-3 CASSRGAGFTF TGTGCCAGCAGTCGGGGGGCAGGGTTCACCTTC
- TRBD1 TRBJ1-6 TRBV5-5 CASSLHGQGKNSPLHF TGTGCCAGCAGCTTGCATGGACAGGGGAAGAATTCACCCCTCCACTTT
- TRBD1 TRBJ2-6 TRBV6-6 CASHRDSPSGANVLTF TGTGCCAGCCACCGGGACAGCCCATCTGGGGCCAACGTCCTGACTTTC
- - TRBJ1-2 TRBV28 CASSSDRPYGYTF TGTGCCAGCAGTTCCGACAGACCCTATGGCTACACCTTC
once TRBD2 TRBJ2-5 TRBV6-5 CASYEYGGETQYF TGTGCCTCCTACGAGTACGGGGGGGAGACCCAGTACTTC
- - TRBJ1-1 TRBV9 CASSPTDSPRVEAFF TGTGCCAGCAGCCCTACTGACAGTCCTAGGGTCGAAGCTTTCTTT
- - TRBJ1-2 TRBV19 CASSIRVNYGYTF TGTGCCAGTAGTATTCGCGTTAACTATGGCTACACCTTC
- - TRBJ1-5 TRBV18 CASSRSGLPDQPQHF TGTGCCAGCTCCCGTAGCGGGCTCCCAGATCAGCCCCAGCATTTT
few - TRBJ2-7 TRBV3-1/TRBV3-2 CASSQASSYEQYF TGTGCCAGCAGCCAGGCCAGCTCCTACGAGCAGTACTTC
once - TRBJ1-1 TRBV6-4 CASSDLGANTEAFF TGTGCCAGCAGTGACCTGGGGGCGAACACTGAAGCTTTCTTT
once - TRBJ1-1 TRBV11-3 CASSPLWEGAGTEAFF TGTGCCAGCAGCCCTTTGTGGGAGGGCGCAGGCACTGAAGCTTTCTTT
- - TRBJ2-6 TRBV5-1 CASTPGSSGANVLTF TGCGCCAGCACCCCAGGGTCCTCTGGGGCCAACGTCCTGACTTTC